The clone carrying this TCR beta chain was counted between two and nine times. The target antigen is unknown. The V end lost 5 bases, the J end lost 8 bases, and 16 bases lay between the germline ends. Germline CDR1 SGHNT, CDR2 YYREEE (reference sequence). The CDR3 has 13 amino acids. The data originate from a study of cytomegalovirus exposure and HLA in healthy donors. About the study: Of approximately 400 genotyped donors, about 81% clustered with self-reported Caucasian donors.

Donors sampled were nominally healthy, though unrecorded immune exposures were likely. The primer mix had 60 Vbeta and 13 Jbeta primers. Produced via immunoSEQ multiplex PCR; TCRdb's table is partial and in-frame only. The profile shows more than 85,000 clones, over 80% of them singletons. Study outcomes and limitations: In vitro experiments confirmed that a few CMV-associated chains were specific for CMV antigens. Other equally common chains were less clonally expanded than HLA-associated TCR beta chains, a later analysis showed.

V gene TRBV5-4 combines with J gene TRBJ1-2, with D unresolved. This clonotype originated in a man aged 35-49 years in good health and CMV-seronegative. The specimen was PBMCs. CDR3 nucleotides: TGTGCCAGCAGGTGGCTTTTCAGCGAGGGCTACACCTTC. Encoded protein: CASRWLFSEGYTF.